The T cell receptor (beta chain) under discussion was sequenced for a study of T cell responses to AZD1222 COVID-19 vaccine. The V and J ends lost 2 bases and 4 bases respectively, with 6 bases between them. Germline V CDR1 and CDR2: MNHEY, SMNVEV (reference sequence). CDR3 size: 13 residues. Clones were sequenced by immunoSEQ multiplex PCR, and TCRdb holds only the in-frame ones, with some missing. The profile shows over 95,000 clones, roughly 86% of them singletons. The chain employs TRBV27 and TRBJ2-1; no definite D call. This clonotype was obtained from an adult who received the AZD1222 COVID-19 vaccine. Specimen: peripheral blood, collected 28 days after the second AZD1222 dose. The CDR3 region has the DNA TGTGCCAGCAGTTTAGGTTATTACAATGAGCAGTTCTTC. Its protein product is CASSLGYYNEQFF.